Shown below are 19 T cell receptor beta chains from a single sample sequenced in a study of PD-L1 blockade in urothelial cancer. Time point in this sample: pretreatment peripheral blood. Some clones are missing from TCRdb's copy, which holds only in-frame ones; the method was immunoSEQ multiplex PCR. Of 50,000 or so clones listed, roughly 82% are singletons. The sample consisted of PBMCs, taken around atezolizumab (anti-PD-L1) treatment. The source is a man between 45 and 60 years old with urothelial cancer.

The chain carries TRBV6-6 and TRBJ1-4; 8 nucleotides match TRBD1. Germline CDR1 is MNHNY and CDR2 is SVGAGI (reference sequence). V lost 7 bases, J lost 5 bases, and 6 bases stayed unmatched. The CDR3 consists of 14 residues. CDR3 DNA: TGTGCCAGCACCGACAGGGGCCGAAATGAAAAACTGTTTTTT. Protein: CASTDRGRNEKLFF.

This clone has just one count. The CDR3 loop reads CASSSAGQGETYEQYF. CDR3 bases: TGCGCCAGCAGCTCCGCGGGACAGGGGGAAACCTACGAGCAGTACTTC. This chain connects TRBV5-1 to TRBJ2-7, with TRBD1 matching over 11 bases. CDR3 size: 16 residues. The trim removed 3 bases at V and 2 bases at J, leaving 7 bases unmatched. The germline V gene encodes CDR1 SGHRS and CDR2 YFSETQ.

The V gene is TRBV29-1, the J gene TRBJ2-7; 9 bases are shared with TRBD1. With V trimmed by 5 bases and J by 6 bases, 2 bases remained unmatched. Germline lookup yields CDR1 SQVTM and CDR2 ANQGSEA. The CDR3 runs 11 residues. CDR3 protein: CSVRDRVEQYF. DNA for the CDR3: TGCAGCGTTCGGGACAGGGTCGAGCAGTACTTC.

This clone occurred a few times. J is TRBJ1-5 and V is TRBV6-1; TRBD1 agrees at 11 bases. The V gene's germline CDR1 is MNHNS and CDR2 SASEGT. J lost 6 bases, V lost 5 bases, and 3 bases had no gene match. The CDR3 is 14 residues long. Here the CDR3 reads CASSWTGGIQPQHF. The DNA of the CDR3 is TGTGCCAGCAGTTGGACAGGGGGCATTCAGCCCCAGCATTTT.

CDR3 in amino acids: CASTTGGRETQYF. As DNA, the CDR3 is TGTGCCAGTACGACAGGGGGCAGGGAGACCCAGTACTTC. The chain recombines TRBV6-5 with TRBJ2-5; 10 nucleotides align to TRBD1. The CDR3 is 13 amino acids. J lost 5 bases, V lost 9 bases, and 6 bases had no gene match. CDR1 is MNHEY, CDR2 SVGAGI, per germline.

This chain joins TRBV7-8 and TRBJ1-1, with a tentative D call TRBD1 (5 bases). V shed 6 bases and J shed 5 bases, with 19 bases lying between them. The germline V gene encodes CDR1 SGHVS and CDR2 FQNEAQ. This CDR3 has 15 amino acids. The CDR3 region has the DNA TGTGCCAGCAGAAGGAGTACAGGAGGGAGTACTGAAGCTTTCTTT. This translates into CASRRSTGGSTEAFF.

The chain links TRBV18 to TRBJ2-3, with TRBD2 matching over 8 bases. This CDR3 contains 17 residues. J lost 3 bases, V lost 1 base, and 9 bases had no gene match. Germline CDR1 KGHSH, CDR2 LQKENI. This CDR3 is CASSPRKAGVKTDTQYF. The CDR3 nucleotides read TGTGCCAGCTCACCACGGAAAGCGGGGGTGAAGACAGATACGCAGTATTTT.

This clone was recorded a few times. V and J are TRBV14 and TRBJ1-2; TRBD1 aligns across 7 bases. Unmatched junction bases numbered 5, after V lost 4 bases and J lost 6 bases. The CDR3 is 13 residues long. The germline CDR1 and CDR2 sequences are SGHDN and FVKESK. The CDR3 DNA reads as TGTGCCAGCAGCCCCGACAGGGTCAATGGCTACACCTTC. Its protein is CASSPDRVNGYTF.

The rearrangement links TRBV5-4 to TRBJ2-5; 7 bases agree with TRBD2. J lost 6 bases, V lost 4 bases, and 24 bases had no gene match. This CDR3 region has 19 residues. CDR1 SGHNT and CDR2 YYREEE come from the germline V gene (reference sequence). CDR3 coding DNA: TGTGCCAGCAGCCGCCCGGGGGAGGCGGGAGATCGTCGAGGGAAGACCCAGTACTTC. It translates to CASSRPGEAGDRRGKTQYF.

The sample holds a few counts of this clone. The chain carries TRBV6-5 and TRBJ1-6; TRBD1 aligns across 7 bases. Germline CDR1 reads MNHEY; CDR2 reads SVGAGI. CDR3 size: 15 residues. V trimming: 4 bases; J trimming: 8 bases; junction bases outside the gene matches: 8. As DNA, the CDR3 is TGTGCCAGCAGTTTAAACAGGGGATTTGATTCACCCCTCCACTTT. Translation: CASSLNRGFDSPLHF.

This chain joins TRBV5-4 and TRBJ2-2; D may be TRBD1 (6 bases). The CDR3 has 16 residues. V gave up 0 bases and J gave up 5 bases, with 14 bases separating them. CDR1 SGHNT and CDR2 YYREEE come from the germline V gene (reference sequence). DNA for the CDR3: TGTGCCAGCAGCTTGGCCTTTCAGGGGAGAACCGGGGAGCTGTTTTTT. It encodes CASSLAFQGRTGELFF.

The rearrangement uses TRBV19 and TRBJ2-7, with a possible D match to TRBD2 (5 bases). The length of the CDR3 is 18 residues. Germline V gene sequence: CDR1 LNHDA, CDR2 SQIVND (reference sequence). Trimming shortened V by 10 bases and J by 6 bases, and 34 bases separated the two germline ends. CDR3 sequence reads: CANSISGKTSDLFSEQYF. The CDR3 DNA is TGTGCCAATTCCATAAGCGGAAAAACCAGCGACTTATTCAGCGAGCAGTACTTC.

V and J are TRBV5-1 and TRBJ2-7; a possible D gene is TRBD1 (5 bases). The CDR3 totals 15 residues. V shed 3 bases and J shed 0 bases, with 13 bases lying between them. Germline loops: CDR1 SGHRS, CDR2 YFSETQ. CDR3 residues: CASSYGHSSSYEQYF. The CDR3, as DNA: TGCGCCAGCAGCTACGGACACAGCAGCTCCTACGAGCAGTACTTC.

V gene TRBV21-1 combines with J gene TRBJ2-1; the table's D call, TRBD2, has no DNA check behind it. TRBV21-1 is a pseudogene locus. This CDR3 is built from 16 residues. CDR3 protein: CASSKVALSSYNEQFF. The CDR3 bases are TGTGCCAGCAGCAAAGTAGCACTCTCTTCCTACAATGAGCAGTTCTTC.

The chain employs TRBV7-2 and TRBJ2-7, with D tentatively TRBD2 (7 bases). Germline values: CDR1 SGHTA, CDR2 FQGNSA. CDR3 size: 15 residues. V lost 6 bases and J 2 bases, leaving 17 bases between the germline ends. This CDR3 is CASRVGGGGAYEQYF. The CDR3 DNA sequence: TGTGCCAGCAGGGTCGGAGGAGGGGGGGCCTACGAGCAGTACTTC.

The CDR3 spells CASSQDGVAGEAQYF. The DNA of the CDR3 is TGCGCCAGCAGCCAAGATGGGGTAGCGGGTGAGGCCCAGTACTTC. The genes are TRBV4-3 and TRBJ2-5; the match to TRBD2 covers 7 bases. J was trimmed by 9 bases and V by 0 bases; bases with no gene match: 10. The CDR3 length is 15 residues. Germline CDR1 reads LGHNA; CDR2 reads YSLEER.

The genes are TRBV25-1 and TRBJ2-5; TRBD1 agrees at 10 bases. The junction had 5 bases not matched to a gene; V was cut back by 6 bases and J by 4 bases. Per the germline V gene, CDR1 is MGHDK and CDR2 is SYGVNS. This CDR3 comprises 14 residues. The CDR3 sequence: CASRGQGWRETQYF. The CDR3 nucleotides are TGTGCCAGCAGGGGACAGGGGTGGAGAGAGACCCAGTACTTC.

V and J are TRBV6-5 and TRBJ1-1; D is possibly TRBD1 (5 bases). In germline, CDR1 is MNHEY, CDR2 SVGAGI. V was cut by 6 bases and J by 4 bases, with 15 bases left in between. The CDR3 has 14 residues. The CDR3 coding sequence is TGTGCCAGCAGACTCGGGACTGAACGCACTGAAGCTTTCTTT. Protein: CASRLGTERTEAFF.

This chain links TRBV5-1 with TRBJ2-7, with D perhaps matching TRBD1 (7 bases). The V end lost 2 bases, the J end lost 2 bases, and 17 bases lay between the germline ends. The CDR3 consists of 16 residues. Germline loops: CDR1 SGHRS, CDR2 YFSETQ. In DNA, the CDR3 is TGCGCCAGCAGCTTCGGAGGGACAGTTGGGACCTACGAGCAGTACTTC. It translates to CASSFGGTVGTYEQYF.